These T cell receptor beta chains were read from a single sample in a study of blood T cell repertoires in COVID-19. Produced via immunoSEQ multiplex PCR; TCRdb's table is partial and in-frame only. The sample contains approximately 300,000 clones, roughly 85% of which appear only once. The material sequenced was PBMCs or T cells enriched from blood (not recorded which). These receptors were collected from a woman under 40 who had recovered from COVID-19. The CDR3 runs from the conserved cysteine through the conserved F or W. Fields, in order: V gene, clone size, J gene, D gene, CDR3 DNA, CDR3 protein. The D gene is left open where the match is weak. Where a row states a size, it is once, few, many or the class of an expanded clone; other rows omit it.

v_gene: TRBV7-3; abundance: once; j_gene: TRBJ2-2; d_gene: NA; CDR3nt: TGTGCCAGCAGCTTACTGAACACCGGGGAGCTGTTTTTT; CDR3aa: CASSLLNTGELFF
v_gene: TRBV5-1; abundance: NA; j_gene: TRBJ2-7; d_gene: TRBD2; CDR3nt: TGCGCCAGCAGCATACAGGGGACTAGCGGTTCCTACGAGCAGTACTTC; CDR3aa: CASSIQGTSGSYEQYF
v_gene: TRBV3-1/TRBV3-2; abundance: NA; j_gene: TRBJ1-5; d_gene: NA; CDR3nt: TGTGCCAGCAGCCAAGATGGGGGGAGGGATCAGCCCCAGCATTTT; CDR3aa: CASSQDGGRDQPQHF
v_gene: TRBV27; abundance: NA; j_gene: TRBJ2-7; d_gene: NA; CDR3nt: TGTGCCAGCAGCCGAAACAGGAACTCCTACGAGCAGTACTTC; CDR3aa: CASSRNRNSYEQYF
v_gene: TRBV27; abundance: NA; j_gene: TRBJ1-2; d_gene: TRBD1; CDR3nt: TGTGCCAGCAGTTCCACAGGGGTTGGCTATGGCTACACCTTC; CDR3aa: CASSSTGVGYGYTF
v_gene: TRBV18; abundance: few; j_gene: TRBJ1-1; d_gene: NA; CDR3nt: TGTGCCAGCTCACCAATAAGAGGTCGGGGGTTTGGGACTGAAGCTTTCTTT; CDR3aa: CASSPIRGRGFGTEAFF
v_gene: TRBV30; abundance: NA; j_gene: TRBJ1-5; d_gene: TRBD1; CDR3nt: TGTGCCTGGGAACAGGGGCGGGGTCAGCCCCAGCATTTT; CDR3aa: CAWEQGRGQPQHF
v_gene: TRBV27; abundance: NA; j_gene: TRBJ2-1; d_gene: TRBD1; CDR3nt: TGTGCCAGCAGTCACGACAGGGATCTTTACAATGAGCAGTTCTTC; CDR3aa: CASSHDRDLYNEQFF
v_gene: TRBV29-1; abundance: NA; j_gene: TRBJ1-1; d_gene: TRBD1; CDR3nt: TGCAGCGTTCCGACAGGGGTTATGAACACTGAAGCTTTCTTT; CDR3aa: CSVPTGVMNTEAFF
v_gene: TRBV7-2; abundance: NA; j_gene: TRBJ1-1; d_gene: NA; CDR3nt: TGTGCCAGCAGTCAGATTGAAGCTTTCTTT; CDR3aa: CASSQIEAFF
v_gene: TRBV11-2; abundance: NA; j_gene: TRBJ1-4; d_gene: NA; CDR3nt: TGTGCCAGCAGCTTAGGTGCGGGGTCCAATGAAAAACTGTTTTTT; CDR3aa: CASSLGAGSNEKLFF
v_gene: TRBV9; abundance: NA; j_gene: TRBJ2-7; d_gene: TRBD1; CDR3nt: TGTGCCAGCAGCGCCAAGTTGGGACAGGGGTTCGACGAGCAGTACTTC; CDR3aa: CASSAKLGQGFDEQYF
v_gene: TRBV13; abundance: NA; j_gene: TRBJ1-2; d_gene: NA; CDR3nt: TGTGCCAGCAGCTTTAGACCCCAAGGAGATGGCTACACCTTC; CDR3aa: CASSFRPQGDGYTF
v_gene: TRBV13; abundance: NA; j_gene: TRBJ2-7; d_gene: TRBD1; CDR3nt: TGTGCCAGCAGCCCCTGGGACAGGGCCTACGAGCAGTACTTC; CDR3aa: CASSPWDRAYEQYF
v_gene: TRBV19; abundance: NA; j_gene: TRBJ1-5; d_gene: NA; CDR3nt: TGTGCCAGTAGTGGGCCAGGGTTCTCTAGCAATCAGCCCCAGCATTTT; CDR3aa: CASSGPGFSSNQPQHF
v_gene: TRBV5-1; abundance: once; j_gene: TRBJ2-1; d_gene: NA; CDR3nt: TGCGCCAGCAGCCTCCTCAAAGCCGGTGTCGACAATGAGCAGTTCTTC; CDR3aa: CASSLLKAGVDNEQFF
v_gene: TRBV6-5; abundance: NA; j_gene: TRBJ1-4; d_gene: NA; CDR3nt: TGTGCCAGCAGTTACCCCTTAGCCACTGCGAGGGAAAAACTGTTTTTT; CDR3aa: CASSYPLATAREKLFF
v_gene: TRBV9; abundance: NA; j_gene: TRBJ2-5; d_gene: TRBD1; CDR3nt: TGTGCCAGCAGCGTAGCCACAGGGGAGAAAGAGACCCAGTACTTC; CDR3aa: CASSVATGEKETQYF
v_gene: TRBV5-1; abundance: NA; j_gene: TRBJ1-1; d_gene: NA; CDR3nt: TGCGCCAGCAGCTACCAATCAGAAACTGAAGCTTTCTTT; CDR3aa: CASSYQSETEAFF
v_gene: TRBV12-3/TRBV12-4; abundance: NA; j_gene: TRBJ1-1; d_gene: NA; CDR3nt: TGTGCCAGCAGTCCGGGGGGGACGCAAGCTTTCTTT; CDR3aa: CASSPGGTQAFF
v_gene: TRBV4-1; abundance: NA; j_gene: TRBJ1-1; d_gene: NA; CDR3nt: TGCGCCAGCAGCCAGGTGGCGGGCCCCACTGAAGCTTTCTTT; CDR3aa: CASSQVAGPTEAFF
v_gene: TRBV7-9; abundance: few; j_gene: TRBJ2-7; d_gene: TRBD1; CDR3nt: TGTGCCAGCAGCCCCTGGACAGGCCACTACGAGCAGTACTTC; CDR3aa: CASSPWTGHYEQYF